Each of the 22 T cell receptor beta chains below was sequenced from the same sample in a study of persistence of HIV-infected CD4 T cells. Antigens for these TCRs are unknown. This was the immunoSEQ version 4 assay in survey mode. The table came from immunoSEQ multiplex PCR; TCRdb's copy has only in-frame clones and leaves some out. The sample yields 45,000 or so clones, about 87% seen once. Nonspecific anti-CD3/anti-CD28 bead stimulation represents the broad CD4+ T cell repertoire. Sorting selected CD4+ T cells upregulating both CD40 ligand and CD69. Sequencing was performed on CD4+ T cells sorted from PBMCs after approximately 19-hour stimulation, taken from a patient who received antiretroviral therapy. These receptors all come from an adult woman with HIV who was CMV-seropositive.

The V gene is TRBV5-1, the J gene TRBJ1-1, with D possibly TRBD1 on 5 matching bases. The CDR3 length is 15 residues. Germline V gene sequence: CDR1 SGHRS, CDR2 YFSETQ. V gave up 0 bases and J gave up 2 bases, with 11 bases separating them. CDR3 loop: CASSLGGAYNTEAFF. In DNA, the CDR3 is TGCGCCAGCAGCTTGGGGGGCGCGTATAACACTGAAGCTTTCTTT.

CDR3 nucleotides: TGTGCCAGCAGTGAAAGCAGGGGAAGGGGCGGCTACACCTTC. Amino acids: CASSESRGRGGYTF. The chain uses TRBV6-4 and TRBJ1-2, with a possible D match to TRBD1 (6 bases). CDR3 length equals 14 residues. V was cut by 3 bases and J by 8 bases, with 16 bases left in between. Per the germline V gene, CDR1 is MRHNA and CDR2 is SNTAGT.

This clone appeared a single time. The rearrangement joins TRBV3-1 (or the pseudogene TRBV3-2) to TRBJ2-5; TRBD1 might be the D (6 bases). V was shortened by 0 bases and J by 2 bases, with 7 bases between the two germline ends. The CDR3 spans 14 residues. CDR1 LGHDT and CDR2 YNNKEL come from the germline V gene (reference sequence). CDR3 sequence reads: CASSQDGQQETQYF. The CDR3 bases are TGTGCCAGCAGCCAAGATGGACAGCAAGAGACCCAGTACTTC.

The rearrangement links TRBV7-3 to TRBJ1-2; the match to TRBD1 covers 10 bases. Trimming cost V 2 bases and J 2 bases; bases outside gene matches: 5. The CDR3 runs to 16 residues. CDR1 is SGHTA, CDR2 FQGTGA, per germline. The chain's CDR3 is CASSLGGTGANYGYTF. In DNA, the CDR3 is TGTGCCAGCAGCTTAGGAGGGACAGGGGCGAACTATGGCTACACCTTC.

CDR3 region: CASSSRDREYGYTF. The CDR3 DNA is TGCGCCAGCAGCTCCCGGGACAGGGAATATGGCTACACCTTC. This chain links TRBV5-1 with TRBJ1-2, with TRBD1 matching 9 bases. There are 14 residues in the CDR3. V dropped 3 bases and J dropped 5; count of bases not matched to a gene: 5. The V gene's germline CDR1 is SGHRS and CDR2 YFSETQ.

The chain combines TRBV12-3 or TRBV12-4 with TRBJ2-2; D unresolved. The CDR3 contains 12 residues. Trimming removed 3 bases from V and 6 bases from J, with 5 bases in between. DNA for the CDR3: TGTGCCAGCAGTTTTGACTCCGGGGAGCTGTTTTTT. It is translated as CASSFDSGELFF.

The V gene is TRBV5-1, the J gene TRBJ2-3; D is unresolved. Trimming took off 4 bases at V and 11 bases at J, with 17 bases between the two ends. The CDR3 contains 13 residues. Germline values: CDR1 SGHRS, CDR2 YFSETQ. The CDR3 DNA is TGCGCCAGCAGCCTGGGTACTTGGAGAGGGCAGTATTTT. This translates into CASSLGTWRGQYF.

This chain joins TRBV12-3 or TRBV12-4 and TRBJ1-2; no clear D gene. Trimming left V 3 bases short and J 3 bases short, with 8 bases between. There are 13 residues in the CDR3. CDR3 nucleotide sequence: TGTGCCAGCAGTTTGAATAGAGACTATGGCTACACCTTC. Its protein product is CASSLNRDYGYTF.

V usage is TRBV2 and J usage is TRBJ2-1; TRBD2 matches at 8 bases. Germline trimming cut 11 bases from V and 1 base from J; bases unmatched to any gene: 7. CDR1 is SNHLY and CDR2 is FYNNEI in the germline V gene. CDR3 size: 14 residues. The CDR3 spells CACGGGSSYNEQFF. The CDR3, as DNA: TGTGCCTGCGGCGGGGGGAGTTCCTACAATGAGCAGTTCTTC.

This CDR3 is CASSSPGQGAGANVLTF. CDR3 nucleotide sequence: TGTGCCAGCAGCTCCCCGGGACAGGGGGCTGGGGCCAACGTCCTGACTTTC. V gene TRBV5-4 combines with J gene TRBJ2-6; 11 bases are a match to TRBD1. The CDR3 loop spans 17 amino acids. Trimming took 3 bases from V and 2 from J; bases not matched to a gene: 4. Germline lookup yields CDR1 SGHNT and CDR2 YYREEE (reference sequence).

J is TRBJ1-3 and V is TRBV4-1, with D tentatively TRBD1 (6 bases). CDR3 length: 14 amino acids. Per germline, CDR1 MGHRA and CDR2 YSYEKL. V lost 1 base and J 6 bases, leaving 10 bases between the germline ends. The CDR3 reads CASSQVQGVNTIYF. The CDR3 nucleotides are TGCGCCAGCAGCCAAGTACAGGGTGTAAACACCATATATTTT.

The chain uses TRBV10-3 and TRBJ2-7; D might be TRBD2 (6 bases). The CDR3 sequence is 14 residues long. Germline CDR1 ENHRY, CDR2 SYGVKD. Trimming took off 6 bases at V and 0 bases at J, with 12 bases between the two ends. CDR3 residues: CAIREEGTSYEQYF. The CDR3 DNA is TGTGCCATCAGGGAGGAGGGGACCTCCTACGAGCAGTACTTC.

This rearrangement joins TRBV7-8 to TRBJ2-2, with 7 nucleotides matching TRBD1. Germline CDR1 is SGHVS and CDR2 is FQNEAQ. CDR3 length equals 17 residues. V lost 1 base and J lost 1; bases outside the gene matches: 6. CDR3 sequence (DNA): TGTGCCAGCAGCTTAGGTTCCGGGACAGAGAACACCGGGGAGCTGTTTTTT. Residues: CASSLGSGTENTGELFF. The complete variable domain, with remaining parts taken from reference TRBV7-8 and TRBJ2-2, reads GAGVSQSPRYKVAKRGQDVALRCDPISGHVSLFWYQQALGQGPEFLTYFQNEAQLDKSGLPSDRFFAERPEGSVSTLKIQRTQQEDSAVYLCASSLGSGTENTGELFFGEGSRLTVL.

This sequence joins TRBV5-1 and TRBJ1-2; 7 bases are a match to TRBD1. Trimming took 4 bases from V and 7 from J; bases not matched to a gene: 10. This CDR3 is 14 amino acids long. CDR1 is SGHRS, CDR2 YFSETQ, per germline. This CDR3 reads CASSPQTGTGGYTF. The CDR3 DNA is TGCGCCAGCAGCCCACAGACAGGGACGGGTGGCTACACCTTC.

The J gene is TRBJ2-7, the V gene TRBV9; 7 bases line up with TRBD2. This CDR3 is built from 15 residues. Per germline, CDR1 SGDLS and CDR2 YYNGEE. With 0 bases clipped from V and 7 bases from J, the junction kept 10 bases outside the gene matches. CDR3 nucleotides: TGTGCCAGCAGCGTAGCAGCGGGGCCCTACTCGGAGCAGTACTTC. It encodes CASSVAAGPYSEQYF.

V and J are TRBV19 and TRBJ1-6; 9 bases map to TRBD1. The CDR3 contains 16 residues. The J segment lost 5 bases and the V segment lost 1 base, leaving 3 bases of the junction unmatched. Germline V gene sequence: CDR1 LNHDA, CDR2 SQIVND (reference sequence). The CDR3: CASSIGDRVNNSPLHF. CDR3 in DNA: TGTGCCAGTAGTATAGGGGACAGGGTTAATAATTCACCCCTCCACTTT.

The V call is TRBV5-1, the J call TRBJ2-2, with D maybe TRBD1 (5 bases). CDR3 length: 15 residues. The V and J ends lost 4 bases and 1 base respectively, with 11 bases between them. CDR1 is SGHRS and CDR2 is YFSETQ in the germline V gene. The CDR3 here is CASSRLGQNTGELFF. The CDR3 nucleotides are TGCGCCAGCAGCCGCCTTGGACAGAACACCGGGGAGCTGTTTTTT. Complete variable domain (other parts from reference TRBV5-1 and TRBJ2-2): KAGVTQTPRYLIKTRGQQVTLSCSPISGHRSVSWYQQTPGQGLQFLFEYFSETQRNKGNFPGRFSGRQFSNSRSEMNVSTLELGDSALYLCASSRLGQNTGELFFGEGSRLTVL.

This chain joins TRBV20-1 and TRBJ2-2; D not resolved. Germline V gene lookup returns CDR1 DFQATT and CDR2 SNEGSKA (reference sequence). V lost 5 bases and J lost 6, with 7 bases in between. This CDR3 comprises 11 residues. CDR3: CSARGAGELFF. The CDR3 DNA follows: TGCAGTGCTCGAGGCGCCGGGGAGCTGTTTTTT.

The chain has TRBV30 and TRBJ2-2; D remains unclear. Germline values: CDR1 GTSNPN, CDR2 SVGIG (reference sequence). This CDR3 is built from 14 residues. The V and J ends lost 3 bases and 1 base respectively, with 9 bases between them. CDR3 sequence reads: CAWRASLNTGELFF. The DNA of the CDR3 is TGTGCCTGGAGGGCCAGCTTGAACACCGGGGAGCTGTTTTTT.

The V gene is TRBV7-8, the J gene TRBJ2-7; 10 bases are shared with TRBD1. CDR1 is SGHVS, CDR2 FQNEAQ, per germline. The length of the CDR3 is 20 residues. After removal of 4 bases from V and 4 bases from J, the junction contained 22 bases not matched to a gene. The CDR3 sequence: CASSSSAGTGDLRREYEQYF. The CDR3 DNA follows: TGTGCCAGCAGCTCTTCCGCCGGGACAGGGGATTTAAGGCGGGAATACGAGCAGTACTTC.

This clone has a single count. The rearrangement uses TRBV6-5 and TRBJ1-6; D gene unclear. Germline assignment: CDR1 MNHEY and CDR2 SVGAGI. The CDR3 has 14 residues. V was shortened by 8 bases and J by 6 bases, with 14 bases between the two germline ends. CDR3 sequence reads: CASEIEQINSPLHF. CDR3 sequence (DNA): TGTGCCAGCGAAATTGAACAGATTAATTCACCCCTCCACTTT.

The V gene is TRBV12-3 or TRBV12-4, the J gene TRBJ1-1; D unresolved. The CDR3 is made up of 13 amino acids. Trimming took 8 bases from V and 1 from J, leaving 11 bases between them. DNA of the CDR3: TGTGCCAGCCTAAAGGTACGGAACACTGAAGCTTTCTTT. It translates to CASLKVRNTEAFF.